One sample yielded the 9 T cell receptor beta chains listed below, sequenced in a study of T cells after yellow fever vaccination. TCRdb analysed the 5' RACE reads with MiXCR anew, one entry per CDR3 protein. This table has nearly 350,000 distinct CDR3 sequences, roughly 7.5% appearing once. Source: PBMCs, taken approximately 47 days after the first yellow fever vaccination. All receptors derive from a man between 18 and 35 years old who received the YFV17D yellow fever vaccine.

This clonotype came up a few times. This rearrangement joins TRBV6-5 to TRBJ2-7; 9 bases are a match to TRBD2. The CDR3 covers 14 residues. The germline CDR1 and CDR2 sequences are MNHEY and SVGAGI. Trimming at V came to 4 bases and at J to 3 bases, leaving 4 bases not matched to a gene. The CDR3 spells CASSSHSGGYEQYV. In DNA, the CDR3 is TGTGCCAGCAGTTCACATAGCGGGGGCTACGAGCAGTACGTC.

In its sample, this clonotype was seen a few times. This chain connects TRBV19 to TRBJ1-2; a possible D gene is TRBD1 (5 bases). The V end was cut by 5 bases, the J end by 7 bases, with 11 bases between. The CDR3 sequence is 12 residues long. Germline-derived CDR1 and CDR2 are LNHDA and SQIVND (reference sequence). DNA for the CDR3: TGTGCCAGTAGTCCGAGGGGTCCTGGCTACACCTTC. Protein sequence: CASSPRGPGYTF.

This chain joins TRBV5-1 and TRBJ2-1; weak D call: TRBD1 (6 bases). The CDR3 sequence is 16 residues long. Trimming removed 0 bases at V and 5 bases at J, with 15 bases between. In germline, CDR1 is SGHRS, CDR2 YFSETQ. In nucleotides, the CDR3 is TGCGCCAGCAGCTTGGTCGGGCAGGGGTGGGACAATGAGCAGTTCTTC. It yields the protein CASSLVGQGWDNEQFF.

To note about this clonotype: This may arise from a read error, as a much more abundant clone is one base away. This chain uses TRBV10-3 with TRBJ2-5, with a weak D call TRBD1 (6 bases). CDR3 length equals 15 residues. The V end lost 2 bases, the J end lost 6 bases, and 16 bases lay between the germline ends. The V gene's germline CDR1 is ENHRY and CDR2 SYGVKD. CDR3: CAISETGSRGQTQYF. CDR3 DNA sequence: TGTGCCATCAGTGAGACAGGGAGCAGAGGACAGACCCAGTACTTC.

This clonotype turned up a few times. The gene calls are TRBV10-3 and TRBJ2-7; D call uncertain. The CDR3 extends over 9 amino acids. V lost 11 bases to trimming and J lost 12 bases, with 14 bases between them. Germline CDR1 reads ENHRY; CDR2 reads SYGVKD. The CDR3 sequence: CAAWHGAYV. The CDR3 DNA is TGTGCCGCGTGGCACGGCGCGTACGTC.

This chain connects TRBV7-9 to TRBJ2-7; weak D call: TRBD2 (7 bases). V lost 1 base to trimming and J lost 2 bases, with 12 bases between them. The CDR3 contains 15 residues. Germline loops: CDR1 SEHNR, CDR2 FQNEAQ (reference sequence). The CDR3 nucleotides are TGTGCCAGCAGCTTAGGGGGGGGGCAACCCTACGAGCAGTACGTC. It is translated as CASSLGGGQPYEQYV.

This clonotype has only a few counts. The rearrangement joins TRBV10-3 to TRBJ1-2; D not certain. V was clipped by 6 bases and J by 2 bases, with 4 bases between them. Germline CDR1 reads ENHRY; CDR2 reads SYGVKD. This CDR3 has 11 amino acids. The CDR3 bases are TGTGCCATCAGGTCCAACTATGGCTACACCTTC. Translation: CAIRSNYGYTF.

This clonotype has just a few counts. The rearrangement uses TRBV6-5 and TRBJ2-7; TRBD1 is a possible D gene (5 bases). The germline V and J ends were trimmed by 2 bases and 6 bases, with 11 bases remaining between them. This CDR3 has 13 amino acids. Germline CDR1 and CDR2: MNHEY and SVGAGI. CDR3 nucleotides: TGTGCCAGCAGTTACACAGACAGTGGCGAGCAGTACTTC. This gives the protein CASSYTDSGEQYF.

The chain has TRBV6-5 and TRBJ2-5; D is unresolved. Looked up from germline, CDR1 is MNHEY and CDR2 is SVGAGI. The CDR3 covers 13 residues. V was clipped by 2 bases and J by 5 bases, with 9 bases between them. The chain's CDR3 is CASSYVPRETQYF. The CDR3 DNA follows: TGTGCCAGCAGTTACGTCCCTCGGGAGACCCAGTACTTC.